This TCR beta chain is drawn from a study of control samples from healthy donors and cancer patients. J lost 13 bases, V lost 0 bases, and 4 bases had no gene match. CDR1 and CDR2 (germline): SGHRS, YFSETQ. The CDR3 is 13 amino acids. The table came from immunoSEQ multiplex PCR; TCRdb's copy has only in-frame clones and leaves some out. Of over 90,000 clones in the sample, roughly 89% were seen once. This chain connects TRBV5-1 to TRBJ2-1; 10 bases are shared with TRBD1. The sequencing sample was made of PBMCs. The sequence derives from a man in his 60s with lung cancer. CDR3 loop: CASSLGQGAIQFF. CDR3 in DNA: TGCGCCAGCAGCTTGGGACAGGGGGCAATTCAGTTCTTC.